This TCR beta chain was sequenced in a study of T cell responses to AZD1222 COVID-19 vaccine. The repertoire was sequenced with immunoSEQ multiplex PCR; TCRdb's copy has only in-frame clones and lacks some. The repertoire includes about 56,000 clones, approximately 83% of them detected once, and approximately 16% sits in the top ten. Worth noting for this clone: Its specificity is not known.

The study, taken as a whole, reports: Repertoires were obtained only post-peak T cell response. The donor group comprised mostly white British people and more females; the analysis possibly underestimated clonal diversity. A rise in Spike-specific TCR breadth and depth followed two AZD1222 doses. Within unmutated variant regions lay the reported targets of nearly half of spike-specific TCRs.

Trimming pared 5 bases from V and 5 bases from J, leaving 12 bases between. The CDR3 has 13 amino acids. Per the germline V gene, CDR1 is LNHDA and CDR2 is SQIVND (reference sequence). The specimen was peripheral blood, collected on day 0 of AZD1222 vaccination. The origin of this receptor is an adult in good health. The chain couples TRBV19 to TRBJ1-1, with D unresolved. In DNA, the CDR3 is TGTGCCAGTAGTTTCATCTCTTATACTGAAGCTTTCTTT. Translation: CASSFISYTEAFF. The full variable domain, its missing parts supplied by reference TRBV19 and TRBJ1-1, is DGGITQSPKYLFRKEGQNVTLSCEQNLNHDAMYWYRQDPGQGLRLIYYSQIVNDFQKGDIAEGYSVSREKKESFPLTVTSAQKNPTAFYLCASSFISYTEAFFGQGTRLTVV.